The 10 T cell receptor beta chains below come from one sample, sequenced in a study of cytotoxic CD8 clonotypes in ibrutinib-treated CLL. This table comes from immunoSEQ multiplex PCR, and its TCRdb copy is limited to in-frame clones, with some not included. The sample includes 200,000 or so clones, approximately 75% seen only once; the top ten take roughly 10%. Here the sequenced sample was PBMCs, taken after 12 months of ibrutinib treatment. These TCRs come from a human donor with chronic lymphocytic leukemia.

This clone was seen more than once but under ten times. The chain employs TRBV15 and TRBJ1-3; 7 bases map to TRBD1. The CDR3 contains 13 residues. Germline CDR1 is LNHNV and CDR2 is YYDKDF (reference sequence). The V segment lost 8 bases and the J segment 5 bases; nucleotides outside the gene matches: 6. CDR3 in amino acids: CATGDSRRNTIYF. The CDR3 bases are TGTGCCACCGGGGACAGCCGCCGAAACACCATATATTTT.

The chain has TRBV9 and TRBJ2-3; either TRBD1 or TRBD2 may fit D (6 bases each). This CDR3 has 15 residues. Germline values: CDR1 SGDLS, CDR2 YYNGEE. Trimming took 2 bases from V and 6 from J, leaving 16 bases between them. CDR3 loop: CASSVGGAYGDTQYF. CDR3 in DNA: TGTGCCAGCAGCGTCGGGGGCGCCTACGGTGATACGCAGTATTTT.

The chain is built from TRBV28 and TRBJ2-5; maybe TRBD1 (5 bases). The CDR3 contains 15 residues. Germline CDR1 reads MDHEN; CDR2 reads SYDVKM. Trimming left V 3 bases short and J 1 base short, with 12 bases between. This chain's CDR3 is CASSFKGAFQETQYF. CDR3 coding DNA: TGTGCCAGCAGTTTCAAAGGGGCCTTCCAAGAGACCCAGTACTTC.

This CDR3 reads CASSDRRTAVNGYTF. CDR3 DNA: TGTGCCAGCAGCGACCGTAGGACAGCAGTGAATGGCTACACCTTC. V and J are TRBV7-8 and TRBJ1-2, with D perhaps TRBD1 (6 bases). This CDR3 spans 15 amino acids. Germline V gene data show CDR1 as SGHVS and CDR2 as FQNEAQ. The ends were cut back, 5 bases at V and 6 bases at J, with 19 bases in the middle.

This clone was detected only a few times. The chain joins TRBV4-2 to TRBJ2-3; TRBD2 agrees at 8 bases. Unmatched junction bases numbered 6, after V lost 0 bases and J lost 7 bases. CDR1 and CDR2 from the germline V gene are LGHNA and YNFKEQ. The CDR3 runs 15 residues. CDR3 region: CASSQEAGDHYTQYF. CDR3 nucleotide sequence: TGTGCCAGCAGCCAAGAAGCGGGGGACCATTATACGCAGTATTTT.

The gene calls are TRBV19 and TRBJ2-1, with a tentative D call TRBD1 (7 bases). CDR1 and CDR2 from the germline V gene are LNHDA and SQIVND (reference sequence). Trimming stripped 7 bases from V and 8 bases from J, with 21 bases between. This CDR3 is 15 amino acids long. The CDR3 nucleotides are TGTGCCAGTAACCAACAGGGGAGGAAATTGGATGAGCAGTTCTTC. It encodes CASNQQGRKLDEQFF.

The gene calls are TRBV9 and TRBJ1-4; no clear D gene. Looked up from germline, CDR1 is SGDLS and CDR2 is YYNGEE. V lost 4 bases to trimming and J lost 7 bases, with 17 bases between them. The CDR3 has 15 residues. CDR3 in DNA: TGTGCCAGCAGCCCCTTCGGTAGCGGCGCTGAAAAACTGTTTTTT. Its protein is CASSPFGSGAEKLFF.

The rearrangement uses TRBV9 and TRBJ2-1; weak D call: TRBD2 (6 bases). The germline V and J ends were trimmed by 3 bases and 10 bases, with 14 bases remaining between them. This CDR3 is 13 amino acids long. Looked up from germline, CDR1 is SGDLS and CDR2 is YYNGEE. This chain's CDR3 is CASSGRRGSEQFF. Here the CDR3 DNA reads TGTGCCAGCAGCGGTAGGAGGGGTTCGGAGCAGTTCTTC.

This clone came up a few times. This chain connects TRBV27 to TRBJ1-2; a possible D gene is TRBD1 (6 bases). The CDR3 contains 15 residues. CDR1 MNHEY and CDR2 SMNVEV come from the germline V gene (reference sequence). The V end was cut by 8 bases, the J end by 4 bases, with 20 bases between. The CDR3 protein is CASRSPGGRSYGYTF. For the CDR3, the DNA is TGTGCCAGCCGCTCCCCGGGGGGGCGTAGCTATGGCTACACCTTC.

Points on this clone: The junction departs from germline at one end; a sequencing error may be responsible. J is TRBJ2-1 and V is TRBV7-9, with D perhaps TRBD2 (5 bases). The CDR3 is made up of 14 amino acids. The germline V gene has CDR1 SEHNR and CDR2 FQNEAQ (reference sequence). Written as DNA, the CDR3 is TGTGCCAGCAGCCTAGCCCTCCATTCCCATGAGCAGTTCTTC. Its protein product is CASSLALHSHEQFF.